This paragraph covers one T cell receptor (beta chain) sequence. The data originate from a study of cytomegalovirus exposure and HLA in healthy donors. 60 Vbeta and 13 Jbeta primers were used in PCR. Sequencing was performed with immunoSEQ multiplex PCR; in TCRdb, only in-frame clones are kept and a portion is missing. Among about 150,000 clones listed, approximately 81% were seen once. The CDR3 loop spans 13 amino acids. The junction had 2 bases not matched to a gene; V was cut back by 2 bases and J by 7 bases. Germline V gene sequence: CDR1 SGDLS, CDR2 YYNGEE. Input material: PBMCs. The origin of this receptor is a boy between 2 and 10 years old in good health and CMV-seronegative. This chain joins TRBV9 and TRBJ1-4, with 7 bases identical to TRBD1. The CDR3 loop is CASSVTGTEKLFF. CDR3 nucleotide sequence: TGTGCCAGCAGCGTGACAGGGACTGAAAAACTGTTTTTT.